Listed here is a single TCR beta chain. Its specificity is not known. The germline gives CDR1 KGHSH, CDR2 LQKENI. This CDR3 region has 17 residues. V shed 1 base and J 0 bases; nucleotides not matched to a gene: 9. The sample is drawn from a study of cytomegalovirus exposure and HLA in healthy donors. For the study at large: The same platform used for the approximately 670 first-cohort repertoires was also used for the 100 to 150 validation repertoires, as a later analysis reported. Points from the study as a whole: It was reportedly the case that the classifier diagnosed cytomegalovirus status with high specificity and sensitivity. Many donors shared some public TCRs, even though most TCR sequences were rare.

TCRdb's table, derived via immunoSEQ multiplex PCR, lists solely in-frame clones and lacks some. This table has 150,000 to 200,000 clones, 86% appearing once. The J gene is TRBJ2-7, the V gene TRBV18; 7 bases agree with TRBD1. The clonotype comes from a woman aged 18-35 years in good health and CMV-seronegative. Sequenced input: PBMCs. The CDR3 coding sequence is TGTGCCAGCTCACCACTCGGAGCCAACAGGGGCTCCTACGAGCAGTACTTC. Its translation: CASSPLGANRGSYEQYF.